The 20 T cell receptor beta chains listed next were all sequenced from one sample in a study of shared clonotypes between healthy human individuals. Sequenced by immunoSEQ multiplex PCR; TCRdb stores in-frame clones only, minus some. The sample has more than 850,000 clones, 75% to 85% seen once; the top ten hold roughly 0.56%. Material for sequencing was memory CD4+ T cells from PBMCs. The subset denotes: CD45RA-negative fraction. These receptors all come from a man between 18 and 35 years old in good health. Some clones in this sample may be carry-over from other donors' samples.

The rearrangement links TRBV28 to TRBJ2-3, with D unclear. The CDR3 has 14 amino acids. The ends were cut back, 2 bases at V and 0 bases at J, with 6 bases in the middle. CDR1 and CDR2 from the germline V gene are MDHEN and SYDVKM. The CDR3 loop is CASSLPTSTDTQYF. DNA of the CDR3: TGTGCCAGCAGTTTACCAACTAGCACAGATACGCAGTATTTT.

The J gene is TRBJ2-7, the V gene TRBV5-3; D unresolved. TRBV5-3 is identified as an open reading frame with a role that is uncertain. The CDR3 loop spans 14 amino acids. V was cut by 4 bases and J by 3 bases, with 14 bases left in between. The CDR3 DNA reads TGTGCCAGAAGCGGCCTCCCCCCGAACTACGAGCAGTACTTC. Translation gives CARSGLPPNYEQYF.

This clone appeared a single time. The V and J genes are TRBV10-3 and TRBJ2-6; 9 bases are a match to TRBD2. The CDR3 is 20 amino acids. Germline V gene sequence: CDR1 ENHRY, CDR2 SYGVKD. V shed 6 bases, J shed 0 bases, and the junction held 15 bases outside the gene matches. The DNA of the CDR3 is TGTGCCATCAGGGGGGGATTGACTAGCGGAGAGCTCTCTGGGGCCAACGTCCTGACTTTC. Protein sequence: CAIRGGLTSGELSGANVLTF.

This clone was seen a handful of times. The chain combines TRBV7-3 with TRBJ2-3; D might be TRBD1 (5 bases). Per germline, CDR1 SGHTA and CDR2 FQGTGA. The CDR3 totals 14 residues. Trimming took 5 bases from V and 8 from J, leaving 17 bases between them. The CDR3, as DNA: TGTGCCAGCAGCCCAGTACCCTTTCAGGGTACGCAGTATTTT. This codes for CASSPVPFQGTQYF.

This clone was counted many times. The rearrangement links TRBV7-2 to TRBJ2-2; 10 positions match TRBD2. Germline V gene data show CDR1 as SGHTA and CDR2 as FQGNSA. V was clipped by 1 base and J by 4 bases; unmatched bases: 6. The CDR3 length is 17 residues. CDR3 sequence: CASSLGAGGPSTGELFF. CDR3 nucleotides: TGTGCCAGCAGCTTAGGAGCGGGAGGGCCAAGCACCGGGGAGCTGTTTTTT.

The CDR3 DNA follows: TGTGCCAGCAGCCCGGGGACAGGGATCGGAAACACCATATATTTT. Translated, it gives CASSPGTGIGNTIYF. The rearrangement uses TRBV4-2 and TRBJ1-3, with 9 bases lining up with TRBD1. The CDR3 is 15 residues long. With 4 bases clipped from V and 4 bases from J, the junction kept 5 bases outside the gene matches. Germline V gene sequence: CDR1 LGHNA, CDR2 YNFKEQ.

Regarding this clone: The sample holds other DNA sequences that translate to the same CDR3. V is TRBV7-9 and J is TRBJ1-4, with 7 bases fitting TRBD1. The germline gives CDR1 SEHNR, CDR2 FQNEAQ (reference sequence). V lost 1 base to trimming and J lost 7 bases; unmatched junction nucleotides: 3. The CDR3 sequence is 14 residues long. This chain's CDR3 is CASSLGTGGEKLFF. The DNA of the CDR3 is TGTGCCAGCAGCTTAGGGACAGGTGGTGAAAAACTGTTTTTT.

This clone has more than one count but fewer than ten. The CDR3 DNA sequence: TGTGCCAGCAGCCAGGTCGGGGAGCTGTTTTTT. This codes for CASSQVGELFF. V is TRBV14 and J is TRBJ2-2; D remains ambiguous. CDR3 length: 11 residues. Germline CDR1 is SGHDN and CDR2 is FVKESK. Trimming pared 3 bases from V and 7 bases from J, leaving 3 bases between. Drawing the rest from reference TRBV14 and TRBJ2-2, the complete variable domain is EAGVTQFPSHSVIEKGQTVTLRCDPISGHDNLYWYRRVMGKEIKFLLHFVKESKQDESGMPNNRFLAERTGGTYSTLKVQPAELEDSGVYFCASSQVGELFFGEGSRLTVL.

The CDR3 DNA reads TGTGCCAGCAGCCTAGGGGTCCCGGGACAGGGGGATGAAGCTTTCTTT. It translates to CASSLGVPGQGDEAFF. This chain joins TRBV28 and TRBJ1-1; 11 nucleotides agree with TRBD1. CDR3 length: 16 amino acids. With V trimmed by 6 bases and J by 7 bases, 13 bases remained unmatched. Germline-derived CDR1 and CDR2 are MDHEN and SYDVKM.

In DNA, the CDR3 is TGCGCCAGCAGCCCGGGGGTGCAGGGGGCCTACGAGCAGTACTTC. Its protein product is CASSPGVQGAYEQYF. The rearrangement links TRBV5-1 to TRBJ2-7, with D tentatively TRBD1 (7 bases). V was clipped by 4 bases and J by 2 bases, with 16 bases between them. CDR1 and CDR2 from the germline V gene are SGHRS and YFSETQ. The CDR3 contains 15 residues.

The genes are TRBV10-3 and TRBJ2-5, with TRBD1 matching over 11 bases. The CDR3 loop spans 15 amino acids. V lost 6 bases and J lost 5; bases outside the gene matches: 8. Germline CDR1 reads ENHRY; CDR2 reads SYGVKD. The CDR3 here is CAISARTGGLETQYF. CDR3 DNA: TGTGCCATCAGCGCGCGGACAGGGGGCCTGGAGACCCAGTACTTC.

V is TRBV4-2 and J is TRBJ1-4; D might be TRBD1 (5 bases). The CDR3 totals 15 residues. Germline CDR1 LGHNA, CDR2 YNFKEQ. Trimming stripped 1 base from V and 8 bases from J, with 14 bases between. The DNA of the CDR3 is TGTGCCAGCAGCCAAGTCAGCACAGGAGGAGAAAAACTGTTTTTT. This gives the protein CASSQVSTGGEKLFF.

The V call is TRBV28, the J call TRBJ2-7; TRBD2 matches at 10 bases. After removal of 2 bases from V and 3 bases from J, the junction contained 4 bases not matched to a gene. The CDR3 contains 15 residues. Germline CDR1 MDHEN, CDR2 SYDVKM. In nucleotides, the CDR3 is TGTGCCAGCAGTTTAGGGGCTAGCGGGAGCTACGAGCAGTACTTC. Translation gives CASSLGASGSYEQYF.

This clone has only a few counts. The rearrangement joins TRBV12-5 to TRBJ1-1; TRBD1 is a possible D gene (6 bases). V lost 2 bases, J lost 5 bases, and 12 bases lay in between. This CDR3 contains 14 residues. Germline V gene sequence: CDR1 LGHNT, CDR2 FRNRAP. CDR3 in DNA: TGTGCTAGTGGTTTGATGGGGGGCTTGACTGAAGCTTTCTTT. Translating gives CASGLMGGLTEAFF. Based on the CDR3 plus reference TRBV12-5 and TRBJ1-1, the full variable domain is DARVTQTPRHKVTEMGQEVTMRCQPILGHNTVFWYRQTMMQGLELLAYFRNRAPLDDSGMPKDRFSAEMPDATLATLKIQPSEPRDSAVYFCASGLMGGLTEAFFGQGTRLTVV.

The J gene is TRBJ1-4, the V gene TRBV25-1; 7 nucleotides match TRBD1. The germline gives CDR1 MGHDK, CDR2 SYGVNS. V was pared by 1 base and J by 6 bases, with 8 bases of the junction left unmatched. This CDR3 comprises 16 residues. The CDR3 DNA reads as TGTGCCAGCAGTGAATCGGGCAGGGGGACCCATGAAAAACTGTTTTTT. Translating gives CASSESGRGTHEKLFF.

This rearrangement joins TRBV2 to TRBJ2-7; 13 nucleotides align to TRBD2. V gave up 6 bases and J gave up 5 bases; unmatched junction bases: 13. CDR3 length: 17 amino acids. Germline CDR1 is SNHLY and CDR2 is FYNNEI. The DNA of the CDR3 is TGTGCCAGCAGATACACAAGGACTAGCGGGAGTAAGGACGAGCAGTACTTC. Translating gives CASRYTRTSGSKDEQYF.

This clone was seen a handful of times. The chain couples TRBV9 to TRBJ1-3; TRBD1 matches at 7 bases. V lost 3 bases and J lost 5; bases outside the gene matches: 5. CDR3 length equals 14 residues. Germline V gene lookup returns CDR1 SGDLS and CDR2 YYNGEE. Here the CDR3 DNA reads TGTGCCAGCAGCGCTGACAGGGCTCGAAACACCATATATTTT. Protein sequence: CASSADRARNTIYF.

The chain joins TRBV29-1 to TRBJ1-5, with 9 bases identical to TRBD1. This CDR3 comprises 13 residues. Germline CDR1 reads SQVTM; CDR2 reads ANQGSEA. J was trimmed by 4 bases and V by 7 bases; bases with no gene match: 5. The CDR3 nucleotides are TGCAGCGCTTCCGGACAGGGGAATCAGCCCCAGCATTTT. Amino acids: CSASGQGNQPQHF.

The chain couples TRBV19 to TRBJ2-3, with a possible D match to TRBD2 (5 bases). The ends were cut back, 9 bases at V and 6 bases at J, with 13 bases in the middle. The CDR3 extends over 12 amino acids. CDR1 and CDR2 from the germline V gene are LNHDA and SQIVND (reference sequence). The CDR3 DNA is TGTGCCAGCCGGCCCCCGGGGGATACGCAGTATTTT. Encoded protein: CASRPPGDTQYF.

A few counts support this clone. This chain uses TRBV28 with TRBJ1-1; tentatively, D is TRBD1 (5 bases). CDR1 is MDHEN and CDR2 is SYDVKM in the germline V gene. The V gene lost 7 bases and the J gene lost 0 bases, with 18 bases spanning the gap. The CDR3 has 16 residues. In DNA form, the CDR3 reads TGTGCCAGCACCCCCGCAGGGTCCGCCATGAACACTGAAGCTTTCTTT. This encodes CASTPAGSAMNTEAFF.